This T cell receptor beta chain was profiled in a study of T cell responses to AZD1222 COVID-19 vaccine. Study summary: Both about-4-week and about-12-week second-dose recipients were combined.

Some clones are missing from TCRdb's copy, which holds only in-frame ones; the method was immunoSEQ multiplex PCR. Counted here are under 95,000 clones, about 86% occurring once; the ten biggest clones make up around 8%. Findings of the study overall: It was only 6 or 7 AZD1222 recipients who were seropositive at baseline. Elevations in Spike-specific TCR breadth and depth followed administration of two AZD1222 doses.

The V gene's germline CDR1 is MNHEY and CDR2 SMNVEV (reference sequence). The CDR3 covers 13 residues. The V end was cut by 0 bases, the J end by 5 bases, with 7 bases between. On this clone itself: Its specificity is not known.

This specimen consisted of peripheral blood, obtained on day 0 of AZD1222 vaccination. This chain joins TRBV27 and TRBJ1-2; D gene unclear. This sequence was found in an adult in good health. This CDR3 is CASSLSPQYGYTF. As DNA, the CDR3 is TGTGCCAGCAGTTTATCGCCCCAATATGGCTACACCTTC.